The following is a T cell receptor beta chain sequence with its context. Here immunoSEQ multiplex PCR was the method, and the copy in TCRdb shows in-frame clones only, minus some. The table includes roughly 15,000 clones, approximately 82% detected once. The data originate from a study of somatic mutations in cytotoxic T cells in rheumatoid arthritis. Study at large: A subset of V beta antibody-stained T-cell populations was isolated by flow sorting, reaching nearly 100% purity, and this subset included V beta1+ cells that went on to TCRB sequencing.

CDR3 length: 15 amino acids. V gave up 5 bases and J gave up 8 bases; unmatched junction bases: 14. CDR1 and CDR2 from the germline V gene are MNHEY and SVGAGI. This rearrangement joins TRBV6-5 to TRBJ1-1; 7 nucleotides line up with TRBD1. The material sequenced was CD8+ T cells sorted from blood. The receptor was derived from an adult with rheumatoid arthritis. The CDR3 here is CASSQLPARGDEAFF. In DNA, the CDR3 is TGTGCCAGCAGTCAACTCCCAGCCAGGGGGGACGAAGCTTTCTTT.